This T cell receptor (beta chain) was sequenced for a study of tumor-infiltrating lymphocytes in glioblastoma multiforme. TCR beta libraries were built from RNA through three nested multiplex PCR rounds using modified ARM-PCR. TCRB cDNA was made from around 450 ng total RNA. Unique molecular identifiers were not described for the libraries. MiXCR, run by TCRdb on the multiplex PCR reads, gives a single entry per CDR3 protein. Of some 8,000 distinct CDR3 sequences listed, around 80% were seen once; the top ten hold around 50%. Comment on this clonotype: As the CDR3 is not closed by the conserved phenylalanine or tryptophan, this likely results from a read error.

CDR1 is SGHAT and CDR2 is FQNNGV in the germline V gene. The CDR3 sequence is 17 residues long. The V and J genes are TRBV11-2 and TRBJ2-1, with TRBD1 matching 7 bases. The source of this sequence is a male donor with glioblastoma. The sample was brain tumor tissue. This CDR3 is CASSLALRGPSGNGQFL. The CDR3 DNA is TGTGCCAGCAGCTTAGCATTAAGGGGGCCTTCGGGCAATGGGCAGTTCCTC.